The rows below give T cell receptor beta chains drawn from one sample of a study of T cell responses to AZD1222 COVID-19 vaccine. Repertoires were generated with immunoSEQ multiplex PCR, while TCRdb's copy carries only in-frame clones and drops some. The table shows 90,000 to 120,000 clones, with roughly nine tenths occurring only once. The sample here was peripheral blood, taken 28 days after the second AZD1222 dose. These receptors were taken from an adult who received the AZD1222 COVID-19 vaccine. The CDR3 runs from the conserved cysteine through the conserved F or W. D genes are given only for firm matches. Not every row has a clone size; where given, it reads once, few, many or a size class.

d_call: TRBD1
clone_size: -
j_call: TRBJ1-1
v_call: TRBV5-5
cdr3_aa: CASSFWDREGAEAFF
cdr3_nt: TGTGCCAGCAGCTTCTGGGACAGGGAGGGTGCCGAAGCTTTCTTT

d_call: TRBD2
clone_size: -
j_call: TRBJ2-1
v_call: TRBV4-3
cdr3_aa: CASSQDGASGVGDEQFF
cdr3_nt: TGCGCCAGCAGCCAAGATGGTGCTAGCGGGGTGGGGGATGAGCAGTTCTTC

d_call: -
clone_size: -
j_call: TRBJ1-5
v_call: TRBV6-1
cdr3_aa: CASSETGVNQPQHF
cdr3_nt: TGTGCCAGCAGTGAAACGGGTGTCAATCAGCCCCAGCATTTT

d_call: -
clone_size: few
j_call: TRBJ1-2
v_call: TRBV7-9
cdr3_aa: CASSFRGLEGYGYTF
cdr3_nt: TGTGCCAGCAGCTTCCGGGGCCTGGAGGGCTATGGCTACACCTTC

d_call: TRBD1
clone_size: -
j_call: TRBJ1-3
v_call: TRBV5-1
cdr3_aa: CASSPRINQGDTIYF
cdr3_nt: TGCGCCAGCAGCCCTCGGATAAATCAGGGGGACACCATATATTTT

d_call: -
clone_size: -
j_call: TRBJ2-7
v_call: TRBV10-3
cdr3_aa: CAISEQGREQYF
cdr3_nt: TGTGCCATCAGTGAGCAGGGACGCGAGCAGTACTTC

d_call: -
clone_size: once
j_call: TRBJ1-2
v_call: TRBV6-5
cdr3_aa: CASRTGDSNYGYTF
cdr3_nt: TGTGCCAGCAGGACGGGGGACTCCAACTATGGCTACACCTTC

d_call: -
clone_size: -
j_call: TRBJ2-7
v_call: TRBV19
cdr3_aa: CASSEGTARSYEQYF
cdr3_nt: TGTGCCAGTAGCGAAGGAACAGCACGCTCCTACGAGCAGTACTTC

d_call: -
clone_size: few
j_call: TRBJ2-7
v_call: TRBV6-6
cdr3_aa: CASNWGPESSYEQYF
cdr3_nt: TGTGCCAGCAACTGGGGGCCGGAGAGCTCCTACGAGCAGTACTTC

d_call: -
clone_size: -
j_call: TRBJ1-5
v_call: TRBV7-2
cdr3_aa: CASSFSNGNQPQHF
cdr3_nt: TGTGCCAGCAGCTTTTCAAACGGGAATCAGCCCCAGCATTTT

d_call: TRBD1
clone_size: -
j_call: TRBJ2-7
v_call: TRBV14
cdr3_aa: CASSRDSSYEQYF
cdr3_nt: TGTGCCAGCAGTCGGGACAGCTCCTACGAGCAGTACTTC

d_call: -
clone_size: once
j_call: TRBJ2-7
v_call: TRBV7-9
cdr3_aa: CASSPTARYEQYF
cdr3_nt: TGTGCCAGCAGCCCGACAGCTCGCTACGAGCAGTACTTC

d_call: -
clone_size: -
j_call: TRBJ1-4
v_call: TRBV5-1
cdr3_aa: CASSSVGGGREKLFF
cdr3_nt: TGCGCCAGCAGTTCTGTGGGAGGAGGGCGCGAAAAACTGTTTTTT

d_call: -
clone_size: -
j_call: TRBJ2-3
v_call: TRBV9
cdr3_aa: CASSPQVEDTQYF
cdr3_nt: TGTGCCAGCAGCCCTCAAGTGGAGGATACGCAGTATTTT

d_call: -
clone_size: -
j_call: TRBJ1-2
v_call: TRBV12-3/TRBV12-4
cdr3_aa: CASSTGGNYGYTF
cdr3_nt: TGTGCCAGCAGTACCGGGGGAAACTATGGCTACACCTTC

d_call: TRBD2
clone_size: -
j_call: TRBJ2-7
v_call: TRBV2
cdr3_aa: CASTGLATLSSYEQYF
cdr3_nt: TGTGCCAGCACGGGACTAGCGACGCTAAGCTCCTACGAGCAGTACTTC

d_call: -
clone_size: once
j_call: TRBJ2-3
v_call: TRBV18
cdr3_aa: CASSPTWRFTDTQYF
cdr3_nt: TGTGCCAGCTCACCCACGTGGCGGTTCACAGATACGCAGTATTTT

d_call: -
clone_size: once
j_call: TRBJ2-5
v_call: TRBV7-9
cdr3_aa: CASSYREGEGKETQYF
cdr3_nt: TGTGCCAGCAGCTATCGGGAAGGGGAAGGCAAAGAGACCCAGTACTTC

d_call: -
clone_size: -
j_call: TRBJ2-7
v_call: TRBV6-4
cdr3_aa: CASSESGGGFYEQYF
cdr3_nt: TGTGCCAGCAGTGAAAGTGGTGGGGGTTTCTACGAGCAGTACTTC

d_call: TRBD1
clone_size: once
j_call: TRBJ2-2
v_call: TRBV18
cdr3_aa: CASSPIQGSDTGELFF
cdr3_nt: TGTGCCAGCTCACCAATACAGGGGTCGGACACCGGGGAGCTGTTTTTT

d_call: -
clone_size: -
j_call: TRBJ2-6
v_call: TRBV27
cdr3_aa: CASSSLDKAGANVLTF
cdr3_nt: TGTGCCAGCAGTTCCCTCGACAAGGCTGGGGCCAACGTCCTGACTTTC

d_call: TRBD1
clone_size: few
j_call: TRBJ1-1
v_call: TRBV7-8
cdr3_aa: CASSLTGASTEAFF
cdr3_nt: TGTGCCAGCAGCCTGACAGGGGCGTCCACTGAAGCTTTCTTT

d_call: -
clone_size: once
j_call: TRBJ1-1
v_call: TRBV7-2
cdr3_aa: CASSLGSSNTEAFF
cdr3_nt: TGTGCCAGCAGCTTAGGGAGCTCGAACACTGAAGCTTTCTTT

d_call: -
clone_size: -
j_call: TRBJ1-2
v_call: TRBV30
cdr3_aa: CAWSVWGYGYTF
cdr3_nt: TGTGCCTGGAGTGTTTGGGGGTATGGCTACACCTTC

d_call: -
clone_size: -
j_call: TRBJ2-1
v_call: TRBV29-1
cdr3_aa: CSVVLANEQFF
cdr3_nt: TGCAGCGTTGTTTTGGCGAATGAGCAGTTCTTC

d_call: TRBD2
clone_size: -
j_call: TRBJ2-2
v_call: TRBV5-4
cdr3_aa: CASSLGAIAGPGELFF
cdr3_nt: TGTGCCAGCAGCTTGGGGGCTATAGCGGGGCCCGGGGAGCTGTTTTTT

d_call: TRBD1
clone_size: -
j_call: TRBJ2-1
v_call: TRBV5-1
cdr3_aa: CASSLDRGLDEQFF
cdr3_nt: TGCGCCAGCAGCTTGGACAGGGGGCTGGATGAGCAGTTCTTC

d_call: -
clone_size: -
j_call: TRBJ1-1
v_call: TRBV12-3/TRBV12-4
cdr3_aa: CASSFGMNTEAFF
cdr3_nt: TGTGCCAGCAGTTTCGGGATGAACACTGAAGCTTTCTTT

d_call: -
clone_size: -
j_call: TRBJ1-2
v_call: TRBV29-1
cdr3_aa: CSVEGFGGDGYTF
cdr3_nt: TGCAGCGTTGAAGGGTTCGGGGGCGATGGCTACACCTTC

d_call: TRBD1
clone_size: once
j_call: TRBJ2-7
v_call: TRBV7-9
cdr3_aa: CASSLGDRGRAYEQYF
cdr3_nt: TGTGCCAGCAGCTTGGGGGACAGGGGGAGAGCCTACGAGCAGTACTTC

d_call: -
clone_size: -
j_call: TRBJ2-7
v_call: TRBV11-2
cdr3_aa: CASSLGGGAYEQYF
cdr3_nt: TGTGCCAGCAGCTTAGGAGGGGGGGCCTACGAGCAGTACTTC

d_call: -
clone_size: -
j_call: TRBJ1-5
v_call: TRBV2
cdr3_aa: CASSEGGLSNQPQHF
cdr3_nt: TGTGCCAGCAGTGAAGGAGGACTCAGCAATCAGCCCCAGCATTTT

d_call: -
clone_size: -
j_call: TRBJ2-7
v_call: TRBV18
cdr3_aa: CASSPGSGVGIYEQYF
cdr3_nt: TGTGCCAGCTCACCCGGAAGTGGAGTGGGCATATACGAGCAGTACTTC

d_call: -
clone_size: -
j_call: TRBJ1-6
v_call: TRBV2
cdr3_aa: CASSESAGPVSPLHF
cdr3_nt: TGTGCCAGCAGTGAGTCGGCGGGCCCTGTATCCCCCCTCCACTTT

d_call: -
clone_size: -
j_call: TRBJ2-3
v_call: TRBV24-1
cdr3_aa: CATSATGLTTGDTQYF
cdr3_nt: TGTGCCACCAGTGCGACGGGTCTCACGACGGGGGATACGCAGTATTTT

d_call: -
clone_size: -
j_call: TRBJ2-1
v_call: TRBV7-9
cdr3_aa: CASSPPDRRAANEQFF
cdr3_nt: TGTGCCAGCAGCCCACCAGACAGGAGGGCGGCCAATGAGCAGTTCTTC

d_call: TRBD1
clone_size: -
j_call: TRBJ1-1
v_call: TRBV24-1
cdr3_aa: CATSDSQGAPMNTEAFF
cdr3_nt: TGTGCCACCAGTGATTCACAGGGGGCTCCTATGAACACTGAAGCTTTCTTT

d_call: TRBD1
clone_size: few
j_call: TRBJ1-4
v_call: TRBV19
cdr3_aa: CASSSGQGVVELFF
cdr3_nt: TGTGCCAGTAGTTCGGGACAGGGGGTAGTGGAACTGTTTTTT

d_call: -
clone_size: -
j_call: TRBJ1-1
v_call: TRBV30
cdr3_aa: CAWRGRGPNTEAFF
cdr3_nt: TGTGCCTGGAGGGGGAGGGGACCGAACACTGAAGCTTTCTTT

d_call: -
clone_size: -
j_call: TRBJ2-7
v_call: TRBV6-1
cdr3_aa: CASSEGGGVEQYF
cdr3_nt: TGTGCCAGCAGTGAAGGGGGCGGGGTTGAGCAGTACTTC

d_call: -
clone_size: -
j_call: TRBJ2-1
v_call: TRBV27
cdr3_aa: CASSIYRGPEQFF
cdr3_nt: TGTGCCAGCAGTATTTACCGGGGCCCGGAGCAGTTCTTC

d_call: TRBD2
clone_size: -
j_call: TRBJ2-1
v_call: TRBV15
cdr3_aa: CATLGGGGRYNEQFF
cdr3_nt: TGTGCCACCTTGGGTGGGGGAGGGAGGTACAATGAGCAGTTCTTC

d_call: -
clone_size: -
j_call: TRBJ2-2
v_call: TRBV19
cdr3_aa: CASRLIVGLPNTGELFF
cdr3_nt: TGTGCCAGTAGGTTAATCGTTGGACTGCCGAACACCGGGGAGCTGTTTTTT

d_call: -
clone_size: -
j_call: TRBJ1-2
v_call: TRBV30
cdr3_aa: CAWSGGGRSGGYTF
cdr3_nt: TGTGCCTGGAGTGGAGGGGGACGAAGCGGTGGCTACACCTTC

d_call: -
clone_size: -
j_call: TRBJ1-2
v_call: TRBV6-5
cdr3_aa: CASSSREGGGYTF
cdr3_nt: TGTGCCAGCAGTTCCCGGGAGGGTGGAGGCTACACCTTC

d_call: -
clone_size: -
j_call: TRBJ1-6
v_call: TRBV4-1
cdr3_aa: CASSPLQGNDSPLHF
cdr3_nt: TGCGCCAGCAGCCCTCTCCAGGGGAATGATTCACCCCTCCACTTT

d_call: -
clone_size: -
j_call: TRBJ1-6
v_call: TRBV2
cdr3_aa: CASKTGGSSYNSPLHF
cdr3_nt: TGTGCCAGCAAGACCGGGGGAAGCTCCTATAATTCACCCCTCCACTTT

d_call: TRBD1
clone_size: -
j_call: TRBJ1-6
v_call: TRBV7-2
cdr3_aa: CASSSRQGRNSPLHF
cdr3_nt: TGTGCCAGCAGCAGCAGACAGGGAAGGAATTCACCCCTCCACTTT

d_call: TRBD1
clone_size: -
j_call: TRBJ1-1
v_call: TRBV5-1
cdr3_aa: CASSLITGGSAEAFF
cdr3_nt: TGCGCCAGCAGCTTGATAACAGGGGGGAGCGCTGAAGCTTTCTTT

d_call: TRBD1
clone_size: -
j_call: TRBJ1-2
v_call: TRBV5-6
cdr3_aa: CASTLPGQNYGYTF
cdr3_nt: TGTGCCAGCACATTACCGGGACAGAACTATGGCTACACCTTC

d_call: -
clone_size: -
j_call: TRBJ1-2
v_call: TRBV9
cdr3_aa: CASSVGAGEHYTF
cdr3_nt: TGTGCCAGCAGCGTAGGGGCAGGGGAACACTACACCTTC

d_call: TRBD1
clone_size: -
j_call: TRBJ1-1
v_call: TRBV5-1
cdr3_aa: CASSFQTGVSEAFF
cdr3_nt: TGCGCCAGCAGCTTCCAAACAGGGGTCTCTGAAGCTTTCTTT

d_call: -
clone_size: -
j_call: TRBJ1-1
v_call: TRBV5-1
cdr3_aa: CASSRGQGLSDSTEAFF
cdr3_nt: TGCGCCAGCAGCCGTGGGCAGGGCCTGTCTGATAGCACTGAAGCTTTCTTT

d_call: TRBD1
clone_size: -
j_call: TRBJ1-3
v_call: TRBV7-2
cdr3_aa: CASSLTGDYGNTIYF
cdr3_nt: TGTGCCAGCAGCTTAACAGGGGACTACGGAAACACCATATATTTT

d_call: -
clone_size: -
j_call: TRBJ2-7
v_call: TRBV5-1
cdr3_aa: CASSLGQSYEQYF
cdr3_nt: TGCGCCAGCAGCTTGGGACAATCCTACGAGCAGTACTTC

d_call: -
clone_size: -
j_call: TRBJ1-5
v_call: TRBV28
cdr3_aa: CAGTTGSGNQPQHF
cdr3_nt: TGTGCCGGAACAACAGGGAGCGGCAATCAGCCCCAGCATTTT

d_call: TRBD1
clone_size: -
j_call: TRBJ1-6
v_call: TRBV6-5
cdr3_aa: CASGQGVSPLHF
cdr3_nt: TGTGCCAGCGGACAGGGAGTCTCCCCCCTCCACTTT

d_call: -
clone_size: -
j_call: TRBJ2-7
v_call: TRBV13
cdr3_aa: CASSPCPYEQYF
cdr3_nt: TGTGCCAGCAGCCCCTGCCCCTACGAGCAGTACTTC

d_call: -
clone_size: -
j_call: TRBJ1-4
v_call: TRBV30
cdr3_aa: CAWRGLNEKLFF
cdr3_nt: TGTGCCTGGAGGGGGCTTAATGAAAAACTGTTTTTT